This record concerns one T cell receptor beta chain sequence. The data are from a study of post-analysis software for immune sequencing data. Prepared TCR beta cDNA libraries contained unique molecular identifiers. TCRdb independently ran MiXCR on the PCR reads; one entry per CDR3 protein. The sample yields hundreds of thousands of distinct CDR3 sequences, roughly three fifths seen once. Sequencing input: blood. This TCR came from a girl aged 2-9 years with multiple sclerosis.

This CDR3 is CASKGREGYNEQFF. CDR3 bases: TGTGCCAGCAAGGGGAGGGAGGGATACAATGAGCAGTTCTTC. This rearrangement joins TRBV7-2 to TRBJ2-1, with 7 bases lining up with TRBD2. Germline trimming cut 7 bases from V and 4 bases from J; bases unmatched to any gene: 7. CDR3 length: 14 amino acids. Looked up from germline, CDR1 is SGHTA and CDR2 is FQGNSA.